One T cell receptor (beta chain) is described in this entry. In this sample, this clonotype turned up many times. There is no known antigen for this receptor. Within one base of it there is no much larger clone, and no base qualities were kept. For repertoire sequencing, TCR beta CDR3 regions were amplified from RNA transcripts. A first-round RT-PCR used HTBI primers with the Qiagen OneStep RT-PCR kit, followed by a second-round multiplex PCR, size selection and purification. Libraries were sequenced on an Illumina HiSeq2000 using paired-end 100 bp reads. The paper's data handling went like this. Reads were processed with SOAPnuke, discarding reads with adapters, uncalled bases, mean Phred below 15, or no exact constant-primer or identifier match. COPE v1.2.5 was used to merge high-quality paired reads. Each unique nucleotide sequence was defined as a clonotype, and clonotypes were aligned to IMGT TRB V, D and J references with MiTCR v1.1. Only V-J combinations with frequency above 0.0001 were analysed, covering 99% to 99.2% of repertoires. For each V-J combination, a TCR clonal expansion and chaos score was defined as F50 clonal expansion divided by the chaos observed in the TCRdist matrix. Welch's t-statistics and random forest were used to narrow the features down to over ten V-J combinations, which were then fed into a naive Bayes classifier. Thyroid-blood repertoire similarity was quantified with the Morisita-Horn index. TCRdb applied fastp at Q25 and MiXCR to the public reads, then kept only in-frame beta chains. Every CDR3 protein is listed once, alongside the most common genes and DNA of its rows. The V and J calls shown here were made by TCRdb, not taken from the authors' results. Counted in this sample were a few hundred thousand distinct CDR3 sequences; approximately 15% of them appeared once. The ten largest make up about 7.3% of the sample.

This entry is derived from a study of Graves' ophthalmopathy and Graves' hyperthyroidism (dated by TCRdb to 2017 to 2018). In terms of the full investigation: Peripheral blood was collected at initial diagnosis, prior to any treatment. The study used signatures of the TCR beta repertoire to tell Graves' ophthalmopathy apart from Graves' hyperthyroidism and to predict which patients would progress to ophthalmopathy. In total, some 140 blood samples were TCR-sequenced: 43 ophthalmopathy, some 80 hyperthyroidism and about 17 hyperthyroidism-to-ophthalmopathy patients. To explore V-J signatures that separate ophthalmopathy from hyperthyroidism, a discovery set of more than 95 patients was enrolled, consisting of under 50 with ophthalmopathy and under 65 with stable hyperthyroidism. For independent validation, a separate cohort was made up of 18 hyperthyroidism patients plus 17 patients who later progressed from hyperthyroidism to ophthalmopathy. In over 5 hyperthyroidism patients, the T-cell repertoire of thyroid tissue was compared with the T-cell repertoire of blood. Following sample collection, hyperthyroidism patients were given methimazole at a starting dose of 30 mg daily, and ophthalmopathy patients were given high-dose intravenous methylprednisolone. The 100 or so discovery patients were divided at random into training and test sets in a 7:3 ratio. Results the study describes overall, beyond this receptor: Sample size was not predetermined statistically, and investigators were not blinded to group allocation. In cross-validation, the 13-signature model distinguished ophthalmopathy from stable hyperthyroidism with about 87% sensitivity and about 84% specificity, and in the test set the corresponding values were 80% and 75%. In validation, the model predicted ophthalmopathy progression with over 60% sensitivity and roughly 72% specificity; some twelve predicted patients were CT-confirmed with GO in a median of around 6.5 months. Most expanded thyroid clonotypes with frequency above 0.001 were also detected in blood, suggesting blood repertoires may reflect the thyroid immune response.

From V the trimming removes 4 bases and from J it removes 4 bases, while the gene matches leave 5 bases of the junction unaccounted for. Via the germline V gene (reference sequence), CDR1 is LNHNV and CDR2 YYDKDF. The CDR3 spans 15 residues, from the cysteine through the phenylalanine. CDR3 DNA only is kept here, 45 bases in frame from base 1. Hyperthyroidism was considered stable if no progression to ophthalmopathy occurred within 18 months of follow-up. Hyperthyroidism patients were newly diagnosed, with disease duration under 2 months, and aged 18 to 65 years. Patients with other autoimmune diseases, uncontrolled infections, pregnancy or lactation were excluded. Clinical symptoms, serum thyroxine, TRAb, thyroid ultrasound and orbital computed tomography were used for diagnosis. PBMCs were isolated from about 9.2 ml of fresh peripheral blood by Ficoll-Paque density gradient centrifugation. Trizol reagent was used to extract the total RNA, and its quality was then checked on an Agilent 2100 Bioanalyzer.

Input material: peripheral blood. The V gene is TRBV15 and the J gene is TRBJ2-5; 11 bases in between match TRBD1. The TCR sequence derives from a woman aged 18-29 years with stable Graves' hyperthyroidism. Donor details come from another sample of the same person, matched by shared clones. Read as DNA, the sequence is TGTGCCACCAGCACCCGGACAGGGGGCGCAGAGACCCAGTACTTC. Its protein product is CATSTRTGGAETQYF.